Given below is one TCR beta chain in context. The data were taken from a study of T cell changes during pregnancy in multiple sclerosis. Trimming stripped 4 bases from V and 1 base from J, with 23 bases between. The germline V gene encodes CDR1 SGHKS and CDR2 YYEKEE (reference sequence). The CDR3 is 19 residues long. Clones were sequenced by immunoSEQ multiplex PCR, and TCRdb holds only the in-frame ones, with some missing. The sample records about 58,000 clones, around 93% being singletons. The sequenced sample was CD8+ T cells from peripheral blood mononuclear cells, obtained in the second trimester of pregnancy. J is TRBJ2-2 and V is TRBV5-5; weak D call: TRBD1 (6 bases). The clonotype originates from a female donor with multiple sclerosis, enrolled in a pregnancy study. CDR3 DNA sequence: TGTGCCAGCAGCATCCCGACAGGATCAGCTGGTGGGAACACCGGGGAGCTGTTTTTT. Its protein product is CASSIPTGSAGGNTGELFF.